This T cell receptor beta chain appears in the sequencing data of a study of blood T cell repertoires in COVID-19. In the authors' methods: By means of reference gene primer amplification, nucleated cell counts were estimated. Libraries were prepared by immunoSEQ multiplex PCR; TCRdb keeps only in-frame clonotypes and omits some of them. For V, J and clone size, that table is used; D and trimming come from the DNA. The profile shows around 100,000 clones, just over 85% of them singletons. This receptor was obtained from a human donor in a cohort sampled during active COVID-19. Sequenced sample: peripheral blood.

The CDR3 loop is CASSLADYYGYTF. The CDR3 coding sequence is TGTGCCAGCAGCTTGGCAGACTACTATGGCTACACCTTC. The chain couples TRBV7-2 to TRBJ1-2; D gene unclear. Trimming cost V 3 bases and J 3 bases, with 8 bases left between them. CDR1 is SGHTA, CDR2 FQGNSA, per germline. This CDR3 has 13 residues.